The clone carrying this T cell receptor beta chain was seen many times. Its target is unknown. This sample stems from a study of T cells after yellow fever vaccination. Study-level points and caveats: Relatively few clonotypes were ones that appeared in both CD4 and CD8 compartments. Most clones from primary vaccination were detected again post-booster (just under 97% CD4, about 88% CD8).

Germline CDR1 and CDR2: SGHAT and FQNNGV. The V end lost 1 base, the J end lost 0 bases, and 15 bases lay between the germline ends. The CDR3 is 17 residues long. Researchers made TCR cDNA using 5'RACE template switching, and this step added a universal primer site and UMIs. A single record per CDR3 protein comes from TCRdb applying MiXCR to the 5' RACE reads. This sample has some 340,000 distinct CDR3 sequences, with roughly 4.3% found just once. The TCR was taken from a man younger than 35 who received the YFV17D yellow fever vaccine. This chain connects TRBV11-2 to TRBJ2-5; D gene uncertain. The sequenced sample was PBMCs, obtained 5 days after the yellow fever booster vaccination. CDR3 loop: CASSLGSTALYQETQYF. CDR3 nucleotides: TGTGCCAGCAGCTTAGGGTCGACGGCCTTATACCAAGAGACCCAGTACTTC.